The entry below describes one T cell receptor beta chain. The antigen is undetermined. The data were produced by immunoSEQ multiplex PCR, yet TCRdb's version contains in-frame clones alone and is incomplete. The sample lists roughly 150,000 clones, about 89% occurring once. The sample is drawn from a study of T cell responses to AZD1222 COVID-19 vaccine. For the study at large: Recipients boosted at about 4 weeks or about 12 weeks are pooled.

Germline trimming cut 4 bases from V and 1 base from J; bases unmatched to any gene: 1. The CDR3 has 14 residues. Germline-derived CDR1 and CDR2 are PRHDT and FYEKMQ (reference sequence). Study-wide points: Reportedly, close to half of spike-specific TCRs are directed against unmutated variant regions. Just a handful of people given AZD1222 tested seropositive at baseline. The span of vaccine-associated CD4 TCRs extended across spike, with dominance at 160-218 and 743-854.

This material consisted of peripheral blood, taken on day 0 of AZD1222 vaccination. The J gene is TRBJ1-1, the V gene TRBV13; the match to TRBD1 covers 9 bases. The sequence derives from an adult in good health. The CDR3 nucleotides are TGTGCCAGCAGCTACAGGGGGCAGAACACTGAAGCTTTCTTT. Translated: CASSYRGQNTEAFF.